Listed below are T cell receptor beta chains from one sample, sequenced in a study of blood T cells in healthy people across ages. A single record per CDR3 protein comes from TCRdb applying MiXCR to the 5' RACE reads. The table shows about 900,000 distinct CDR3 sequences, with about 59% occurring only once. Sequencing was carried out using blood. All receptors derive from a man aged 25 to 40 in good health. Each CDR3 is given with its conserved first and last residue. A D gene is named only where the DNA matches it firmly. A clone size is listed for some rows: how often the clone was seen (once, few, many), or a class if it is expanded.

TRBD1	TRBV5-1	TRBJ2-7	-	TGCGCCAGCAGCGTGACAGGGGTAGATTCCTACGAGCTGTACTTC	CASSVTGVDSYELYF
-	TRBV15	TRBJ2-1	many	TGTGCCACCAGCAGAGATCTTCGCGGGACACATTACAATGAGCAGTTCTTC	CATSRDLRGTHYNEQFF
TRBD1	TRBV29-1	TRBJ2-1	many	TGCAGCGTTGACCGAACAGGGGTGGGGTACAATGAGCAGTTCTTC	CSVDRTGVGYNEQFF
-	TRBV9	TRBJ1-2	-	TGTGCCAGCAGCGTAGACCCGGTGGGGGACTATGGCTACACCTTC	CASSVDPVGDYGYTF
TRBD1	TRBV6-2/TRBV6-3	TRBJ1-5	few	TGTGCCAGCAGCCCTAGACAGGGCGATCAGCCCCAGCATTTT	CASSPRQGDQPQHF
-	TRBV5-5	TRBJ1-1	-	TGTGCCAGCAGCTTGAGTCGGACGAACACTGAAGCTTTCTTT	CASSLSRTNTEAFF
-	TRBV29-1	TRBJ1-1	-	TGCAGCGGCATACCTGGGACTGAAGCTTTCTTT	CSGIPGTEAFF
TRBD1	TRBV29-1	TRBJ2-1	few	TGCAGCGTTGAAGTCGCGGGACAGGGCTCGGGTGAGCAGTTCTTC	CSVEVAGQGSGEQFF
-	TRBV9	TRBJ2-1	few	TGTGCCAGCAGCGTAGCTGACCTCCTCACATCCTACAATGAGCAGTTCTTC	CASSVADLLTSYNEQFF
-	TRBV7-2	TRBJ2-5	-	TGTGCCAGCAGCTACCCCACAGGCGGGTGGTACTTC	CASSYPTGGWYF
-	TRBV10-3	TRBJ2-5	-	TGTGCCATCAGTCCTAGAGAACAAGAGACCCAGTACTTC	CAISPREQETQYF
-	TRBV4-3	TRBJ2-5	-	TGCGCCAGCAGCCAAAGCGAACGAACGCAGGAGACCCAGTACTTC	CASSQSERTQETQYF
-	TRBV2	TRBJ2-5	few	TGTGCCAGCAGTCTACCAGCGCCTGAGGGGACCCAGTACTTC	CASSLPAPEGTQYF
-	TRBV10-3	TRBJ2-7	few	TGTGCCATCAGCCCGACAGGCACCTACGAGCAGTACTTC	CAISPTGTYEQYF
TRBD2	TRBV7-9	TRBJ2-5	-	TGTGCCAGCAGCATGGGGGGGACCCTAACACAAGAGACCCAGTACTTC	CASSMGGTLTQETQYF
TRBD1	TRBV20-1	TRBJ2-7	-	TGCAGTGCCCCACCACCGGGACAGGGGGTGTACGAGCAGTACTTC	CSAPPPGQGVYEQYF
TRBD2	TRBV15	TRBJ2-6	-	TGTGCCACCAGTCCCCGGGGGGTTGGGGCCAACGTCCTGACTTTC	CATSPRGVGANVLTF
TRBD2	TRBV7-2	TRBJ2-7	-	TGTGCCAGCAGCTTGGATAGCGGGGGGTCGTCCTACGAGCAGTACTTC	CASSLDSGGSSYEQYF
TRBD2	TRBV7-8	TRBJ2-7	many	TGTGCCATCAGCGGGACTAGCGGATCCTACGAGCAGTACTTC	CAISGTSGSYEQYF
TRBD1	TRBV12-3/TRBV12-4	TRBJ1-5	once	TGTGCCAGTAGTGTAACAGGGGGCGAACCCCAGCATTTT	CASSVTGGEPQHF
-	TRBV6-6	TRBJ2-1	once	TGTGCCAGCACCCGAGTGAGGGGGGATGGGGGTGAGCAGTTCTTC	CASTRVRGDGGEQFF
-	TRBV12-3/TRBV12-4	TRBJ2-3	-	TGTGCCAGCAGGCGAGGACTACTCAGCAGCACAGATACGCAGTATTTT	CASRRGLLSSTDTQYF
-	TRBV7-2	TRBJ1-6	-	TGTGCCAGCAGCCCCCGGTCGCCAGGGGTGGCCCTCCACTTT	CASSPRSPGVALHF
TRBD1	TRBV6-2/TRBV6-3	TRBJ2-7	-	TGTGCCAGCAGTCCGCGACAGGGGATCTACGAGCAGTACTTC	CASSPRQGIYEQYF
TRBD1	TRBV27	TRBJ2-7	-	TGTGCCAGCAGTCCTGGGACAGATTATCTCTCCTACGAGCAGTACTTC	CASSPGTDYLSYEQYF
-	TRBV20-1	TRBJ2-1	-	TGCAGTGCTAGAGACGATACCCCCAGGAATGAGCAGTTCTTC	CSARDDTPRNEQFF
TRBD2	TRBV20-1	TRBJ2-1	-	TGCAGTGCTAATCGGGGGGGCCAAAGAGAGCAGTTCTTC	CSANRGGQREQFF
-	TRBV20-1	TRBJ2-3	-	TGCAGTACTAGAGACACGGGGGTGAGCACAGATACGCAGTATTTT	CSTRDTGVSTDTQYF
TRBD1	TRBV15	TRBJ1-4	-	TGTGCCACCAGCAGGGGAACCGGGACAGGGGACGAAAAACTGTTTTTT	CATSRGTGTGDEKLFF
-	TRBV20-1	TRBJ1-4	once	TGCAGTGCTAGAGACGGACGGAATAATAATGAAAAACTGTTTTTT	CSARDGRNNNEKLFF
-	TRBV6-6	TRBJ1-2	-	TGTGCCAGCATTAACGGCTCCGGCTACACCTTC	CASINGSGYTF
-	TRBV7-2	TRBJ2-2	-	TGTGCCAGCAGTCCTCTCTGGCAGACAAACACCGGGGAGCTGTTTTTT	CASSPLWQTNTGELFF
TRBD1	TRBV7-2	TRBJ1-5	once	TGTGCCAGCAGCTTAGTAGGGGGCGCCGGGTATCAGCCCCAGCATTTT	CASSLVGGAGYQPQHF
-	TRBV12-3/TRBV12-4	TRBJ2-5	few	TGTGCCAGCAGGACAGGAATTGGCCAAGAGACCCAGTACTTC	CASRTGIGQETQYF
-	TRBV12-3/TRBV12-4	TRBJ1-4	-	TGTGCCAGCAGCCGTACGGGCCCCCGGGGTGAAAAACTGTTTTTT	CASSRTGPRGEKLFF
-	TRBV28	TRBJ2-1	-	TGTGCCAGCACCCCAATGTGGACAGCCACGAATGAGCAGTTCTTC	CASTPMWTATNEQFF
TRBD2	TRBV4-3	TRBJ2-3	few	TGCGCCAGCAGCCAAGATGTGGGTGTAGGGCTAGCGGGGGGGCGGAGCACAGATACGCAGTATTTT	CASSQDVGVGLAGGRSTDTQYF
TRBD1	TRBV28	TRBJ1-6	-	TGTGCCAGCAGGGGATTGGGACAGGGAGGTTCACCCCTCCACTTT	CASRGLGQGGSPLHF
-	TRBV29-1	TRBJ1-1	-	TGCACCGGACGGTTGAACACTGAAGCTTTCTTT	CTGRLNTEAFF
-	TRBV15	TRBJ2-1	few	TGTGCCACCAGCATTCAAAGGGTCCATGAGCAGTTCTTC	CATSIQRVHEQFF
-	TRBV4-1	TRBJ2-1	few	TGCGCCAGCAGTAAAAGGGGGGTGAGTGAGCAGTTCTTC	CASSKRGVSEQFF
TRBD1	TRBV6-5	TRBJ2-7	-	TGTGCCAGCAGTTACTCGATGGCCGGGACAGGGAACCACGAGCAGTACTTC	CASSYSMAGTGNHEQYF
TRBD1	TRBV12-3/TRBV12-4	TRBJ2-5	-	TGTGCCAGCAGTTCGGGGGACAGGGGGTTATACAATGAGCAGTACTTC	CASSSGDRGLYNEQYF
-	TRBV29-1	TRBJ2-5	few	TGCAGCGTTGAAGACACTTTGGGGCAGGGCGAGACCCAGTACTTC	CSVEDTLGQGETQYF
TRBD1	TRBV11-2	TRBJ1-2	-	TGTGCCAGCAGCTCCCCGCGACGCGAGGGGGCAAAACCCTATGGCTACACCTTC	CASSSPRREGAKPYGYTF
TRBD1	TRBV7-9	TRBJ1-5	-	TGTGCCAGCAGTTCTACAGGGGAGGCGGATCAGCCCCAGCATTTT	CASSSTGEADQPQHF
TRBD2	TRBV7-2	TRBJ2-1	-	TGTGCCAGCAGACTAGCGGGGGCAGGGAGCAATGAGCAGTTCTTC	CASRLAGAGSNEQFF
TRBD1	TRBV29-1	TRBJ2-3	-	TGCAGCGTTGCCTGGACAGGGGATAGGGATACGCAGTATTTT	CSVAWTGDRDTQYF
-	TRBV27	TRBJ2-7	-	TGTGCCAGCAGCTCTGGGGGGGCTGACAGTAGGTCCCACGAGCAGTACTTC	CASSSGGADSRSHEQYF
-	TRBV5-1	TRBJ2-3	-	TGCGCCAGCAGGACTAGGGCAATGTTAGATACGCAGTATTTT	CASRTRAMLDTQYF
TRBD1	TRBV15	TRBJ1-2	-	TGTGCCACCAGACGGACAGGAGGGGGCTACACCTTC	CATRRTGGGYTF
TRBD1	TRBV7-9	TRBJ2-1	-	TGTGCCAGCAGTTTAGAGGGGGCGCTCAATGAGCAGTTCTTC	CASSLEGALNEQFF
-	TRBV29-1	TRBJ2-7	few	TGCAGCGGAGGGGCCGAAACCTACGAGCAGTACTTC	CSGGAETYEQYF
TRBD2	TRBV3-1	TRBJ2-5	-	TGTGCCAGCAGCCATCGAGCGGGGGGCATGTACCAAGAGACCCAGTACTTC	CASSHRAGGMYQETQYF
TRBD2	TRBV3-1	TRBJ2-3	-	TGTGCCAGCAGCCAAGGGTACGGGGGGTTTACAGATACGCAGTATTTT	CASSQGYGGFTDTQYF
TRBD1	TRBV2	TRBJ1-1	-	TGTGCCAGCAGGACTACAGGGGACTTTGAAGCTTTCTTT	CASRTTGDFEAFF
-	TRBV27	TRBJ2-7	-	TGTGCCAGCAGTTCGGGGTACTCCTACGAGCAGTACTTC	CASSSGYSYEQYF
-	TRBV20-1	TRBJ2-3	-	TGCAGTGCTTCCGACAGGGAGGTCTGGGATACGCAGTATTTT	CSASDREVWDTQYF
TRBD2	TRBV7-2	TRBJ2-7	-	TGTGCCAGCAGCTTAGACTCAGCGGGGACGCCCTACGAGCAGTACTTC	CASSLDSAGTPYEQYF
-	TRBV7-2	TRBJ2-7	-	TGTGCCAGCAGCTTAGTACGGAACGAGCAGTACTTC	CASSLVRNEQYF